This T cell receptor beta chain was profiled in a study of regulatory T cells in long-lasting Graves disease (dated by TCRdb to about 2021). Describing the broader study: Persistent Graves' disease was defined as antithyroid drug treatment for over 5 years with persistently positive TSH receptor autoantibodies. A total of some 35 samples underwent TCR sequencing, from about 13 patients with persistent Graves' disease and 20 patients with newly diagnosed Graves' disease. Peripheral blood TCR sequencing and RNA sequencing compared persistent Graves' disease patients with newly diagnosed Graves' disease patients. The study took place in China and was registered as a clinical trial. Persistent Graves' disease patients in the clinical cohort had taken antithyroid drugs for approximately ten years on average.

The investigation overall reported the following: Sequencing and analysis were limited to the TCR beta chain. Only peripheral blood was studied, because thyroid tissue, the primary lesion, was inaccessible. Compared with newly diagnosed patients, patients with persistent Graves' disease had lower TCR Shannon entropy and fewer highly expanded clones, which suggests clonal expansion. The small sample size was acknowledged by the authors as a limitation that may reduce accuracy. Persistent disease showed preferential use of TRBV28, TRBJ1-2 and TRBJ2-5, whereas newly diagnosed disease favored TRBV20-1 and TRBJ2-1. Patients with persistent disease shared more public clonotypes (about 2,500) than newly diagnosed patients did (about 1,000).

The library relied on multiplex PCR. The sequencer listed for this sample is Illumina HiSeq 4000. TCR beta libraries were built with iRepertoire HTBI primers and Arm-PCR amplification of CDR3 regions. Gel purification was performed on PCR products prior to sequencing. As for the original processing: Gene usage analysis of CDR3 amino acid clonotypes used the 62 TRBV and about 13 TRBJ segments found across samples. COPE and FqMerger were used to merge filtered high-quality paired reads into contigs. BLAST was used to align contigs to the IMGT TRBV, TRBD and TRBJ reference genes, and CDR3 was defined following IMGT. Any clonotype with a frequency above 0.1% was counted as a highly expanded clone. Shannon entropy served as the measure of repertoire diversity, while the Gini coefficient captured V-J evenness. A clonotype found in more than one individual was treated as public. The public reads were quality trimmed at Q25 with fastp and then assembled into clones with MiXCR by TCRdb, keeping productive beta chains. CDR3 protein duplicates are merged, each entry listing the most common genes and DNA. These V and J calls derive from TCRdb rather than the authors' analysis. The sample includes under 500,000 distinct CDR3 sequences, with around 20% observed a single time. The leading ten clones occupy approximately 8% of the sample.

The sample's time point label, in plain terms: persistent/refractory GD, antithyroid drugs over 5 years with positive TRAb. For both TCR sequencing and RNA sequencing, RNA was extracted from PBMCs in TRIzol. The diagnosis of Graves' disease followed American Thyroid Association guidelines. Patients were recruited from an endocrinology department in Xi'an, China. Each patient gave approximately 9.7 milliliters of peripheral blood, collected in an EDTA anticoagulant tube. PBMCs were isolated by Ficoll Paque Plus density gradient separation without further T cell sorting. An Agilent 2100 Bioanalyzer and agarose gel were used to check RNA quality, and a NanoDrop 2000 was used to measure RNA concentration. V is pared back by 1 base and J by 6 bases, with 7 bases lying between the germline termini. The germline V gene encodes CDR1 SGHAT and CDR2 FQDESV (reference sequence). From the cysteine through the phenylalanine, the CDR3 covers 13 amino acids. Solely the CDR3 DNA is kept, with 39 bases framed from the first base.

A few counts support this clonotype. There is no known antigen for this receptor. Within one base of it there is no much larger clone, and no base qualities were kept. Recombination connected TRBV11-1 to TRBJ2-1, with the D gene call left open. This sample comprised peripheral blood mononuclear cells (PBMCs), obtained when the disease was refractory, from a patient treated with antithyroid drugs. The sequence derives from a female donor with Graves disease. In nucleotides, the sequence is TGTGCCAGCAGCTTAGGGCGGTTCAATGAGCAGTTCTTC. The resulting protein is CASSLGRFNEQFF.